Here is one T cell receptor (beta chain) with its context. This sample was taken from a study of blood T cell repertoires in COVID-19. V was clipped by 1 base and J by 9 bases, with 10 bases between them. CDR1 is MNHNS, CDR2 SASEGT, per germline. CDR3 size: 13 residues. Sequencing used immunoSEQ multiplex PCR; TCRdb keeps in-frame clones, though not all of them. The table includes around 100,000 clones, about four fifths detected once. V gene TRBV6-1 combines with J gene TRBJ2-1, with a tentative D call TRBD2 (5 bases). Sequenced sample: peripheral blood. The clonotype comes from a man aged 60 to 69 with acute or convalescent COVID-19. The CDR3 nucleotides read TGTGCCAGCAGTGAAGTCCTAGCAGTTGAGCAGTTCTTC. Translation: CASSEVLAVEQFF.